Listed below are T cell receptor beta chains from one sample, sequenced in a study of cytomegalovirus exposure and HLA in healthy donors. Repertoires were generated with immunoSEQ multiplex PCR, while TCRdb's copy carries only in-frame clones and drops some. The sample contains some 200,000 clones, about 70% of which appear only once. The sequenced sample consisted of PBMCs. These receptors all stem from a woman aged 25 to 45 in good health and CMV-seronegative. Both conserved end residues are part of each CDR3. A D gene is named only where the DNA matches it firmly. Clone size is not always given. Where it is, it says once, few, many or a class for expanded clones.

j_gene: TRBJ2-5; abundance: -; len: 12; d_gene: -; v_gene: TRBV29-1; CDR3aa: CSAGGESGAQYF; CDR3nt: TGCAGCGCCGGCGGGGAGTCCGGGGCCCAGTACTTC
j_gene: TRBJ2-7; abundance: -; len: 15; d_gene: TRBD1; v_gene: TRBV5-1; CDR3aa: CASSLAPGQGYEQYF; CDR3nt: TGCGCCAGCAGCTTGGCCCCGGGACAGGGTTACGAGCAGTACTTC
j_gene: TRBJ2-7; abundance: -; len: 13; d_gene: TRBD2; v_gene: TRBV27; CDR3aa: CASRLAGANEQYF; CDR3nt: TGTGCCAGTAGACTAGCGGGAGCCAACGAGCAGTACTTC
j_gene: TRBJ1-2; abundance: -; len: 15; d_gene: -; v_gene: TRBV5-6; CDR3aa: CASSLEVGLSYGYTF; CDR3nt: TGTGCCAGCAGCTTGGAGGTGGGGCTAAGCTATGGCTACACCTTC
j_gene: TRBJ2-3; abundance: -; len: 17; d_gene: TRBD2; v_gene: TRBV19; CDR3aa: CASPPVSQREFLDTQYF; CDR3nt: TGTGCCAGTCCTCCGGTGTCCCAGCGGGAGTTTCTAGATACGCAGTATTTT
j_gene: TRBJ1-2; abundance: -; len: 18; d_gene: TRBD1; v_gene: TRBV4-1; CDR3aa: CASSQHELQGRKNYGYTF; CDR3nt: TGCGCCAGCAGCCAACATGAATTACAGGGGAGGAAAAACTATGGCTACACCTTC
j_gene: TRBJ2-3; abundance: -; len: 12; d_gene: -; v_gene: TRBV2; CDR3aa: CATSWRTDTQYF; CDR3nt: TGTGCCACCTCTTGGCGCACAGATACGCAGTATTTT
j_gene: TRBJ1-2; abundance: few; len: 13; d_gene: TRBD1; v_gene: TRBV5-4; CDR3aa: CASSPGQGWRYTF; CDR3nt: TGTGCCAGCAGCCCCGGACAGGGTTGGCGCTACACCTTC
j_gene: TRBJ1-1; abundance: -; len: 14; d_gene: TRBD1; v_gene: TRBV7-2; CDR3aa: CASSQQGRNTEAFF; CDR3nt: TGTGCCAGCAGCCAACAGGGGAGGAACACTGAAGCTTTCTTT
j_gene: TRBJ2-7; abundance: once; len: 14; d_gene: -; v_gene: TRBV30; CDR3aa: CAWSVELPISEQYF; CDR3nt: TGTGCCTGGAGTGTAGAACTGCCCATCTCTGAGCAGTACTTC
j_gene: TRBJ1-2; abundance: -; len: 13; d_gene: -; v_gene: TRBV7-3; CDR3aa: CASSPARGGSYTF; CDR3nt: TGTGCCAGCAGCCCAGCCAGGGGTGGGAGCTACACCTTC
j_gene: TRBJ2-7; abundance: -; len: 15; d_gene: TRBD2; v_gene: TRBV5-4; CDR3aa: CASSVGVLAGREQYF; CDR3nt: TGTGCCAGCAGCGTGGGGGTCCTAGCGGGGCGCGAGCAGTACTTC
j_gene: TRBJ2-7; abundance: -; len: 13; d_gene: TRBD2; v_gene: TRBV7-8; CDR3aa: CASSLTSGYEQYF; CDR3nt: TGTGCCAGCAGCTTAACTAGCGGATACGAGCAGTACTTC
j_gene: TRBJ1-1; abundance: -; len: 14; d_gene: -; v_gene: TRBV7-2; CDR3aa: CASSLERGGTEAFF; CDR3nt: TGTGCCAGCAGCTTAGAGAGGGGAGGCACTGAAGCTTTCTTT
j_gene: TRBJ2-7; abundance: few; len: 14; d_gene: TRBD2; v_gene: TRBV6-6; CDR3aa: CASSYSGGGNEQYF; CDR3nt: TGTGCCAGCAGTTACAGTGGGGGAGGGAACGAGCAGTACTTC
j_gene: TRBJ2-4; abundance: -; len: 14; d_gene: TRBD2; v_gene: TRBV2; CDR3aa: CASSLGGGSYIQYF; CDR3nt: TGTGCCAGCAGCCTCGGGGGGGGGTCGTACATTCAGTACTTC
j_gene: TRBJ2-7; abundance: -; len: 15; d_gene: TRBD1; v_gene: TRBV2; CDR3aa: CASSTSGTGSYEQYF; CDR3nt: TGTGCCAGCAGCACCTCCGGGACAGGGAGCTACGAGCAGTACTTC
j_gene: TRBJ2-3; abundance: -; len: 16; d_gene: -; v_gene: TRBV9; CDR3aa: CASSPLSEGPTDTQYF; CDR3nt: TGTGCCAGCAGCCCCCTTAGTGAGGGTCCCACAGATACGCAGTATTTT
j_gene: TRBJ1-2; abundance: -; len: 15; d_gene: TRBD1; v_gene: TRBV5-1; CDR3aa: CASSVTGGSNYGYTF; CDR3nt: TGCGCCAGCAGCGTAACAGGGGGAAGTAACTATGGCTACACCTTC
j_gene: TRBJ1-5; abundance: few; len: 13; d_gene: -; v_gene: TRBV6-5; CDR3aa: CASGNRGNQPQHF; CDR3nt: TGTGCCAGCGGTAACCGGGGAAATCAGCCCCAGCATTTT
j_gene: TRBJ2-2; abundance: -; len: 17; d_gene: TRBD1; v_gene: TRBV5-1; CDR3aa: CASSLTRTGGNTGELFF; CDR3nt: TGCGCCAGCAGCCTAACCCGGACAGGGGGAAACACCGGGGAGCTGTTTTTT
j_gene: TRBJ2-7; abundance: once; len: 16; d_gene: TRBD2; v_gene: TRBV7-9; CDR3aa: CSSNDGLLAGLTKQYF; CDR3nt: TGTTCCAGCAACGACGGGCTACTAGCGGGGCTTACGAAGCAGTACTTC
j_gene: TRBJ2-1; abundance: -; len: 18; d_gene: TRBD2; v_gene: TRBV9; CDR3aa: CASSAPSSGTSYGAEQFF; CDR3nt: TGTGCCAGCAGCGCGCCGTCCTCCGGGACTAGCTACGGCGCTGAGCAGTTCTTC
j_gene: TRBJ1-5; abundance: -; len: 15; d_gene: TRBD1; v_gene: TRBV19; CDR3aa: CASSIIQGPRRAQHF; CDR3nt: TGTGCCAGTAGTATTATACAGGGGCCAAGGAGGGCCCAGCATTTT
j_gene: TRBJ1-1; abundance: -; len: 13; d_gene: -; v_gene: TRBV6-1; CDR3aa: CASTERQNTEAFF; CDR3nt: TGTGCCAGCACCGAGCGGCAGAACACTGAAGCTTTCTTT
j_gene: TRBJ1-4; abundance: -; len: 19; d_gene: TRBD1; v_gene: TRBV2; CDR3aa: CASSPRDRGLIGLLEKLFF; CDR3nt: TGTGCCAGCTCTCCTCGGGACAGGGGGCTTATCGGGCTATTGGAAAAACTGTTTTTT
j_gene: TRBJ2-3; abundance: few; len: 19; d_gene: TRBD2; v_gene: TRBV13; CDR3aa: CASSLVDKGLAGDRDTQYF; CDR3nt: TGTGCCAGCAGCTTAGTCGACAAAGGACTAGCGGGGGACAGGGATACGCAGTATTTT
j_gene: TRBJ2-3; abundance: -; len: 13; d_gene: -; v_gene: TRBV5-1; CDR3aa: CASSLSQRDTQYF; CDR3nt: TGCGCCAGCAGCCTATCGCAGAGGGATACGCAGTATTTT